This entry concerns a single TCR beta chain. No antigen is known for it. It has no much larger one-base neighbor in the sample; base qualities were not kept. Sequences SGHTA (CDR1) and FQGNSA (CDR2) are obtained from the germline V gene. CDR3 length: 17 amino acids, cysteine to phenylalanine. Kept here is only the CDR3 DNA, which spans 51 bases and is read in frame from base 1. V and J are trimmed by 4 bases and 4 bases, and the gene matches miss 11 bases of the junction. The treatment or condition label on this specimen signifies: live attenuated yellow fever vaccine strain. PBMCs were isolated from peripheral blood using a standard Ficoll-Paque protocol. Dynabeads CD4 and CD8 positive selection kits were used to isolate the CD4 and CD8 T-cell fractions. TriZol was used to extract RNA from bulk PBMCs, CD4 and CD8 fractions, and dextramer-positive and dextramer-negative fractions. This specimen belongs to a study of T cells after yellow fever vaccination (dated by TCRdb to the late 2010s). Turning to the overall study: The SMART-Seq v4 Ultra Low Input RNA kit was used to prepare libraries from fractions with low cell numbers. To follow T-cell clones before and after primary and booster YFV17D yellow fever vaccination, bulk TCR alpha and beta repertoires were sequenced over time. The cohort comprised two healthy male donors, one aged 18 to 30 and one aged 30 to 39 years. Blood samples were taken at several timepoints before and after primary and secondary immunization, and bulk PBMC replicates and cell subsets were isolated.

Sequenced on an Illumina NovaSeq 6000. TCR cDNA was made using 5'RACE template switching, a step that added a universal primer site and unique molecular identifiers. cDNA synthesis was primed from both the TCR alpha and TCR beta constant segments. Two PCR steps were used to amplify libraries, with sample barcodes and sequencing adapters being added in the second step. Sequencing of libraries was performed on Illumina HiSeq 2500 (2x100 bp) or NovaSeq (2x150 bp). The paper's data handling went like this. Reads were demultiplexed and collapsed into UMI consensus sequences with MIGEC, and V(D)J alignment was performed with MiXCR. Using edgeR on replicate PBMC samples, clonotypes were called vaccine-responding if FDR was below 0.01 and the log2 fold change was above 5 up to day 15. Each bulk clonotype received a CD4 or CD8 identity based on whether the sequenced CD4 or CD8 repertoire contained that clonotype at higher abundance. TCRdb reanalyzed the raw reads on its own, using fastp at Q25 for trimming and MiXCR for clone calling, and kept in-frame beta chains. CDR3 protein sequences are deduplicated, and each keeps its most common genes and DNA. The V and J calls were determined by TCRdb, not by the authors. This sample has 150,000 to 200,000 distinct CDR3 sequences in its table, and about a tenth of those were observed once. The ten largest make up roughly 40% of the sample.

Overall study outcomes, separate from this receptor: Because abundant contaminating clonotypes from the bulk population could be contained in FACS-sorted repertoires, computational filtering was required. The study included only a couple of donors, which limits how far the findings can be generalized. A small fraction of clonotypes showed up in both the CD4 and CD8 compartments, probably as a result of convergent recombination. After the booster, most of the clones that had expanded following primary vaccination were detected again (96% of CD4 and around 88% of CD8), which suggests that memory was broadly maintained. The secondary T-cell response was weaker than the primary response but faster, peaking on day 5 instead of day 15.

This specimen consisted of CD8+ T cells sorted from PBMCs, obtained 45 days after the yellow fever booster vaccination. This chain is built from TRBV7-2 and TRBJ2-3, with 10 bases matching TRBD1. This sequence was found in a man aged 18 to 35 who received the YFV17D yellow fever vaccine. CDR3 region: CASSSRRTGGMADTQYF. In nucleotides, the sequence is TGTGCCAGCAGCTCGCGCAGGACAGGGGGTATGGCAGATACGCAGTATTTT.